A selection of T cell receptor beta chains follows, all from one sample in a study of T cell changes during pregnancy in multiple sclerosis. The protocol was immunoSEQ multiplex PCR, while the TCRdb copy is restricted to in-frame clones and leaves out a portion. The sample records 88,000 or so clones, 90% to 95% being singletons. The sequences come from peripheral blood, collected before pregnancy. These TCRs come from a female donor with multiple sclerosis, enrolled in a pregnancy study. Each CDR3 is given with its conserved first and last residue. The D gene is left open where the match is weak. Expanded clones get a size class; other rows say once, few or many, or leave the size out.

size: NA; V: TRBV4-1; J: TRBJ1-1; D: NA; DNA: TGCGCCAGCAGCCAAGATGGGGGGGCTGGGACTGAAGCTTTCTTT; CDR3: CASSQDGGAGTEAFF
size: NA; V: TRBV2; J: TRBJ2-7; D: NA; DNA: TGTGCCAGCAGTGGTAACAGGGTAGGCGAGCAGTACTTC; CDR3: CASSGNRVGEQYF
size: NA; V: TRBV5-1; J: TRBJ2-3; D: TRBD2; DNA: TGCGCCAGCAGCTTAGGAGGGACTAGCCCAGATACGCAGTATTTT; CDR3: CASSLGGTSPDTQYF
size: NA; V: TRBV21-1; J: TRBJ2-2; D: NA; DNA: TGTGCCAGTTTGAAGTCGGGGGGGGACTTCACCGGGGAGCTGTTTTTT; CDR3: CASLKSGGDFTGELFF
size: once; V: TRBV4-2; J: TRBJ1-2; D: TRBD1; DNA: TGTGCCAGCAGCCAAGTACGGGACAGGGGGTTATATGGCTACACCTTC; CDR3: CASSQVRDRGLYGYTF
size: NA; V: TRBV29-1; J: TRBJ1-3; D: NA; DNA: TGCAGCGTTGTAGGGTCACTAGCCGGCAGCTCTGGAAACACCATATATTTT; CDR3: CSVVGSLAGSSGNTIYF
size: NA; V: TRBV7-9; J: TRBJ1-1; D: NA; DNA: TGTGCCAGCAGCCTTAGAGCTGAAGCTTTCTTT; CDR3: CASSLRAEAFF
size: once; V: TRBV27; J: TRBJ2-3; D: TRBD2; DNA: TGTGCCAGCAGTCACGAGCGGGGGGGATATACGCAGTATTTT; CDR3: CASSHERGGYTQYF
size: NA; V: TRBV11-2; J: TRBJ1-1; D: NA; DNA: TGTGCCAGCAGCCTACCTACCGGGGGAGGGGAGGCTTTCTTT; CDR3: CASSLPTGGGEAFF
size: once; V: TRBV5-6; J: TRBJ2-1; D: TRBD2; DNA: TGTGCCAGCAGCCCGGCCCTAGCGGGGATTTACAATGAGCAGTTCTTC; CDR3: CASSPALAGIYNEQFF
size: once; V: TRBV19; J: TRBJ1-2; D: TRBD1; DNA: TGTGCCAGTAGTACCCCCCGGGACAGGGGGCGTCTTCATGGCTACACCTTC; CDR3: CASSTPRDRGRLHGYTF
size: NA; V: TRBV6-5; J: TRBJ1-6; D: NA; DNA: TGTGCCAGTAGGGACTTTACTGTGGATTCACCCCTCCACTTT; CDR3: CASRDFTVDSPLHF
size: NA; V: TRBV2; J: TRBJ2-1; D: NA; DNA: TGTGCCAGCGTCGACAATGCCTACAATGAGCAGTTCTTC; CDR3: CASVDNAYNEQFF
size: NA; V: TRBV9; J: TRBJ1-4; D: TRBD1; DNA: TGTGCCAGCAGCGTAGGACCAACAGGGGGCCGGGAAAAACTGTTTTTT; CDR3: CASSVGPTGGREKLFF
size: NA; V: TRBV9; J: TRBJ2-7; D: NA; DNA: TGTGCCAGCAGCGTAACGAGCTCCTACGAGCAGTACTTC; CDR3: CASSVTSSYEQYF
size: NA; V: TRBV15; J: TRBJ1-1; D: NA; DNA: TGTGCCACCAGCAGAGATGGGCCGGACACCGATGAAGCTTTCTTT; CDR3: CATSRDGPDTDEAFF
size: NA; V: TRBV7-2; J: TRBJ2-7; D: TRBD2; DNA: TGTGCCAGCAGCTTAGTGACTAGCGGCACCTACGAGCAGTACTTC; CDR3: CASSLVTSGTYEQYF
size: few; V: TRBV19; J: TRBJ2-1; D: TRBD2; DNA: TGTGCCAGTAGTATTACTAGCGGGGCTTCCAATGAGCAGTTCTTC; CDR3: CASSITSGASNEQFF
size: NA; V: TRBV9; J: TRBJ2-1; D: NA; DNA: TGTGCCAGCAGCGCCTCCGGGACTCCAGGGGAGCAGTTCTTC; CDR3: CASSASGTPGEQFF
size: NA; V: TRBV2; J: TRBJ1-5; D: NA; DNA: TGTGCCAGCAGTGACTGGGGGGATGGCAATCAGCCCCAGCATTTT; CDR3: CASSDWGDGNQPQHF
size: NA; V: TRBV4-2; J: TRBJ1-6; D: NA; DNA: TGTGCCAGCAGCCAAGATGCCCACCACGGTTATAATTCACCCCTCCACTTT; CDR3: CASSQDAHHGYNSPLHF
size: once; V: TRBV6-1; J: TRBJ1-5; D: NA; DNA: TGTGCCAGCAGTGACAGGGACAATCAGCCCCAGCATTTT; CDR3: CASSDRDNQPQHF
size: NA; V: TRBV29-1; J: TRBJ2-3; D: NA; DNA: TGCAGCGTAGGGTCAACAGGTACCACAGATACGCAGTATTTT; CDR3: CSVGSTGTTDTQYF
size: NA; V: TRBV14; J: TRBJ1-4; D: NA; DNA: TGTGCCAGCAGCCCGACCAACAGGGAATTAAATGAAAAACTGTTTTTT; CDR3: CASSPTNRELNEKLFF
size: once; V: TRBV19; J: TRBJ2-3; D: TRBD2; DNA: TGTGCCAGTTTCCCCGGACTAGCGGCCCCTACAGATACGCAGTATTTT; CDR3: CASFPGLAAPTDTQYF
size: NA; V: TRBV7-8; J: TRBJ2-5; D: NA; DNA: TGTGCCAGCAGCAACGGACTATCCTCCCAAGAGACCCAGTACTTC; CDR3: CASSNGLSSQETQYF
size: few; V: TRBV4-1; J: TRBJ1-2; D: TRBD1; DNA: TGCGCCAGCAGCCGCCAGGGGGCTCATGGCTACACCTTC; CDR3: CASSRQGAHGYTF
size: NA; V: TRBV19; J: TRBJ1-2; D: TRBD1; DNA: TGTGCCAGTAGTATCGACTCGTTGGACAGGGAGGGAACTTATGGCTACACCTTC; CDR3: CASSIDSLDREGTYGYTF
size: NA; V: TRBV6-5; J: TRBJ1-5; D: NA; DNA: TGTGCCAGCAGTTATAACAAAAATCAGCCCCAGCATTTT; CDR3: CASSYNKNQPQHF
size: once; V: TRBV7-9; J: TRBJ1-1; D: TRBD1; DNA: TGTGCCAGCAGCTTTACGACAGGGGGCAACACTGAAGCTTTCTTT; CDR3: CASSFTTGGNTEAFF
size: NA; V: TRBV7-2; J: TRBJ2-7; D: TRBD2; DNA: TGTGCCAGCAGCTCGGGGGGAAGTACCTACGAGCAGTACTTC; CDR3: CASSSGGSTYEQYF
size: NA; V: TRBV18; J: TRBJ1-2; D: NA; DNA: TGTGCCAGCTCGTTGGGGACATTAGATAACTATGGCTACACCTTC; CDR3: CASSLGTLDNYGYTF
size: NA; V: TRBV18; J: TRBJ1-3; D: NA; DNA: TGTGCCAGCTCACCATATGCAGGGAGGTCTGGAAACACCATATATTTT; CDR3: CASSPYAGRSGNTIYF
size: NA; V: TRBV7-3; J: TRBJ1-1; D: NA; DNA: TGTGCCAGCAGTCGGGCAGGCGGGACTGAAGCTTTCTTT; CDR3: CASSRAGGTEAFF
size: NA; V: TRBV18; J: TRBJ2-5; D: TRBD2; DNA: TGTGCCAGCTCACCCGAGCAGAGCGGGGGTCGAGAGACCCAGTACTTC; CDR3: CASSPEQSGGRETQYF
size: NA; V: TRBV10-3; J: TRBJ1-3; D: TRBD1; DNA: TGTGCCATCAGTGAACCCGACAGGGACTCTGGAAACACCATATATTTT; CDR3: CAISEPDRDSGNTIYF
size: NA; V: TRBV1; J: TRBJ2-7; D: NA; DNA: TGCACCAGCAGCCAAACGGGGACTAGCGGGGGGAGGGTTTACGAGCAGTACTTC; CDR3: CTSSQTGTSGGRVYEQYF
size: NA; V: TRBV2; J: TRBJ2-7; D: NA; DNA: TGTGCCAGCAGTGAACTGTTGCGGGGCTCCTACGAGCAGTACTTC; CDR3: CASSELLRGSYEQYF
size: NA; V: TRBV9; J: TRBJ2-1; D: TRBD2; DNA: TGTGCCAGCAGCTCGGGACTAGTCAATGAGCAGTTCTTC; CDR3: CASSSGLVNEQFF
size: NA; V: TRBV4-1; J: TRBJ1-1; D: TRBD1; DNA: TGCGCCAGCAGCCAAGGGACAGGGATTGAAGCTTTCTTT; CDR3: CASSQGTGIEAFF
size: NA; V: TRBV7-8; J: TRBJ2-7; D: TRBD2; DNA: TGTGCCAGCAGCTCTAGCGGGCTAGCGAAAACCTACGAGCAGTACTTC; CDR3: CASSSSGLAKTYEQYF
size: NA; V: TRBV2; J: TRBJ2-1; D: NA; DNA: TGTGCCAGCATAGCTAGTCCCAATGAGCAGTTCTTC; CDR3: CASIASPNEQFF
size: NA; V: TRBV15; J: TRBJ2-5; D: TRBD2; DNA: TGTGCCACCAGCAGGGCTAGCGGGGCGGCGGAGACCCAGTACTTC; CDR3: CATSRASGAAETQYF
size: once; V: TRBV7-6; J: TRBJ2-5; D: TRBD1; DNA: TGTGCCAGCCTTCTGGGGACAGGGGTCGGGGAGACCCAGTACTTC; CDR3: CASLLGTGVGETQYF
size: NA; V: TRBV5-8; J: TRBJ2-2; D: TRBD1; DNA: TGTGCCAGCATCCGCAGGGGGTCCGGGGAGCTGTTTTTT; CDR3: CASIRRGSGELFF
size: NA; V: TRBV4-1; J: TRBJ1-5; D: NA; DNA: TGCGCCAGCAGCCAACTACAGGTTTCGCAGCCCCAGCATTTT; CDR3: CASSQLQVSQPQHF
size: NA; V: TRBV7-9; J: TRBJ1-6; D: NA; DNA: TGTGCCAGCAGTCAGTCCACAAATTCACCCCTCCACTTT; CDR3: CASSQSTNSPLHF
size: NA; V: TRBV6-1; J: TRBJ2-7; D: NA; DNA: TGTGCCAGCATTCGTGCAGCTCAGGCCGAGCAGTACTTC; CDR3: CASIRAAQAEQYF
size: NA; V: TRBV6-1; J: TRBJ1-4; D: NA; DNA: TGTGCCAGCAGAACGGAGAACAATGAAAAACTGTTTTTT; CDR3: CASRTENNEKLFF
size: once; V: TRBV30; J: TRBJ2-5; D: TRBD2; DNA: TGTGCCTGGAACCGGGACCGGGGGGGAGAGACCCAGTACTTC; CDR3: CAWNRDRGGETQYF